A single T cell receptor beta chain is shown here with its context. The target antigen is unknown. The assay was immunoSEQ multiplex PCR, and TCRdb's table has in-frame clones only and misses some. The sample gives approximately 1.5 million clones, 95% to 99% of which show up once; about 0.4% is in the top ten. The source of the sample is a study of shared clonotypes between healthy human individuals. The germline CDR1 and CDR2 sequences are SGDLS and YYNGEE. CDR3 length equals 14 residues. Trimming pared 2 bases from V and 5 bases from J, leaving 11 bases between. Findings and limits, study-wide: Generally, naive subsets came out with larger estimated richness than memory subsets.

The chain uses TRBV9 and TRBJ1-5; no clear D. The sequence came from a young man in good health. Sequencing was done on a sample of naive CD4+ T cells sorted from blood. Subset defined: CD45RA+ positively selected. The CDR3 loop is CASSVGVGDQPQHF. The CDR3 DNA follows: TGTGCCAGCAGCGTCGGGGTCGGGGATCAGCCCCAGCATTTT. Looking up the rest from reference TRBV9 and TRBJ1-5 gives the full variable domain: DSGVTQTPKHLITATGQRVTLRCSPRSGDLSVYWYQQSLDQGLQFLIQYYNGEERAKGNILERFSAQQFPDLHSELNLSSLELGDSALYFCASSVGVGDQPQHFGDGTRLSIL.